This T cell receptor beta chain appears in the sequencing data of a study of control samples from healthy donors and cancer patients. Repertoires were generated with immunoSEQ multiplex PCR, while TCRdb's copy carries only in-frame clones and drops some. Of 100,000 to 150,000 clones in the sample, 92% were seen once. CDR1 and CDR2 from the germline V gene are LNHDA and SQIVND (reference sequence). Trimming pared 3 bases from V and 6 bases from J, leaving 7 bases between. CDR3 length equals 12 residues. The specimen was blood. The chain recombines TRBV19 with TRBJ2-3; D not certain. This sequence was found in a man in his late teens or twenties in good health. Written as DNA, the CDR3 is TGTGCCAGTAGTATCATGGATGATACGCAGTATTTT. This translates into CASSIMDDTQYF.